This entry describes one T cell receptor (beta chain). The sample belongs to a study of blood T cell repertoires in COVID-19. Whole-study context: From T cells, B-cell-depleted T cells, or PBMCs came the material, which was cDNA or gDNA.

Germline V gene sequence: CDR1 PRHDT, CDR2 FYEKMQ (reference sequence). With 0 bases removed from V and 4 bases from J, the gap between germline ends came to 7 bases. The CDR3 contains 13 residues. Libraries were prepared by immunoSEQ multiplex PCR; TCRdb keeps only in-frame clonotypes and omits some of them. The table lists over 60,000 clones, 89% of them singletons. The TCR was taken from a woman aged 45 to 65 with active COVID-19. The chain uses TRBV13 and TRBJ2-7; D remains unclear. Sequencing was done on a sample of peripheral blood. Here the CDR3 DNA reads TGTGCCAGCAGCTTAGGAACTTCGTACGAGCAGTACTTC. Protein product: CASSLGTSYEQYF. Based on the CDR3 plus reference TRBV13 and TRBJ2-7, the full variable domain is AAGVIQSPRHLIKEKRETATLKCYPIPRHDTVYWYQQGPGQDPQFLISFYEKMQSDKGSIPDRFSAQQFSDYHSELNMSSLELGDSALYFCASSLGTSYEQYFGPGTRLTVT.